One and the same sample provided the 22 T cell receptor beta chains below, sequenced in a study of beta chain features in type 1 diabetes. Investigators reverse transcribed all isolated RNA, so they sequenced expressed TCRB transcripts. Libraries were prepared by immunoSEQ multiplex PCR; TCRdb keeps only in-frame clonotypes and omits some of them. The data hold about 350,000 clones, with around 19% observed a single time. Sequenced: naive CD4+ T cells from blood. The receptors were gathered from a woman aged 18 to 35 in good health.

V is TRBV5-1 and J is TRBJ2-3; D possibly corresponds to TRBD2 (5 bases). The V end was cut by 1 base, the J end by 3 bases, with 12 bases between. Germline CDR1 and CDR2: SGHRS and YFSETQ. The CDR3 loop spans 15 amino acids. In DNA, the CDR3 is TGCGCCAGCAGCTTGCTCGCGGGCGGAACAGATACGCAGTATTTT. This codes for CASSLLAGGTDTQYF.

This clone was observed a few times. Other DNA variants within this sample encode the same CDR3. V usage is TRBV18 and J usage is TRBJ2-5, with TRBD1 identical over 8 bases. The CDR3 is 13 residues long. J was trimmed by 5 bases and V by 2 bases; bases with no gene match: 1. Germline CDR1 and CDR2: KGHSH and LQKENI. CDR3 bases: TGTGCCAGCTCACCAGGACAGGGTGAGACCCAGTACTTC. Translation: CASSPGQGETQYF.

J is TRBJ2-3 and V is TRBV5-1; possibly TRBD2 for D (5 bases). This CDR3 is built from 15 residues. Trimming left V 4 bases short and J 6 bases short, with 18 bases between. Germline values: CDR1 SGHRS, CDR2 YFSETQ. CDR3 region: CASSQRASGSDTQYF. CDR3 DNA: TGCGCCAGCAGCCAGAGGGCGTCCGGATCCGATACGCAGTATTTT.

This clone was recorded a few times. V and J are TRBV23-1 and TRBJ2-3; D is unresolved. TRBV23-1 falls under the ORF class, with uncertain function. This CDR3 is 11 amino acids long. Trimming removed 4 bases at V and 6 bases at J, with 5 bases between. The CDR3 region has the DNA TGCGCCAGCAGTCTGAGGGATACGCAGTATTTT. Translating gives CASSLRDTQYF.

CDR3 bases: TGTGCCAGCAGGCCCGCCATTTTGGGCCGGGAGACCCAGTACTTC. It is translated as CASRPAILGRETQYF. The chain employs TRBV6-5 and TRBJ2-5, with no clear D. CDR3 length: 15 residues. Germline lookup yields CDR1 MNHEY and CDR2 SVGAGI. V lost 6 bases and J 5 bases, leaving 19 bases between the germline ends.

J is TRBJ1-5 and V is TRBV6-5; D perhaps matches TRBD1 (5 bases). The V gene's germline CDR1 is MNHEY and CDR2 SVGAGI. With 6 bases removed from V and 7 bases from J, the gap between germline ends came to 16 bases. The CDR3 sequence is 14 residues long. The CDR3, as DNA: TGTGCCAGCAGACTCGATAGGGGATCGCAGCCCCAGCATTTT. Amino acid sequence: CASRLDRGSQPQHF.

This chain links TRBV18 with TRBJ2-1; 9 bases match TRBD2. Germline assignment: CDR1 KGHSH and CDR2 LQKENI. CDR3 length equals 17 residues. J lost 1 base, V lost 2 bases, and 6 bases had no gene match. The DNA for the CDR3 is TGTGCCAGCTCACCAGGGTTTAGCGGGAGTTCCTACAATGAGCAGTTCTTC. Amino acid sequence: CASSPGFSGSSYNEQFF.

The V and J genes are TRBV12-5 and TRBJ1-6; the D gene is possibly TRBD1 (6 bases). Trimming took off 3 bases at V and 10 bases at J, with 13 bases between the two ends. CDR1 is LGHNT, CDR2 FRNRAP, per germline. The CDR3 totals 14 residues. As DNA, the CDR3 is TGTGCTAGTGGTTTCCAAACGGGGGGCTCACCCCTCCACTTT. The encoded protein is CASGFQTGGSPLHF.

The chain employs TRBV27 and TRBJ2-3, with D unclear. The CDR3 has 14 amino acids. Germline V lookup: CDR1 MNHEY, CDR2 SMNVEV (reference sequence). V lost 5 bases, J lost 1 base, and 10 bases lay in between. The CDR3 DNA sequence: TGTGCCAGCAGTGGAGTATCCGGCACAGATACGCAGTATTTT. The encoded protein is CASSGVSGTDTQYF.

There are a few counts of this clone. The J gene is TRBJ1-1, the V gene TRBV7-9, with D tentatively TRBD1 (6 bases). V was trimmed by 6 bases and J by 5 bases, leaving 7 bases between them. This CDR3 is built from 11 residues. CDR1 and CDR2 from the germline V gene are SEHNR and FQNEAQ (reference sequence). CDR3 protein: CASSTGTEAFF. CDR3 nucleotide sequence: TGTGCCAGCAGTACAGGGACTGAAGCTTTCTTT.

This clone appeared a few times. This rearrangement joins TRBV30 to TRBJ2-3; tentative D call: TRBD1 (6 bases). Germline CDR1 is GTSNPN and CDR2 is SVGIG (reference sequence). V lost 8 bases to trimming and J lost 0 bases, with 12 bases between them. This CDR3 is 13 amino acids long. This CDR3 reads CAGDRHSTDTQYF. CDR3 bases: TGTGCCGGAGACAGGCATAGCACAGATACGCAGTATTTT.

This chain links TRBV2 with TRBJ2-7; a weak D match, TRBD2 (6 bases). Germline V gene data show CDR1 as SNHLY and CDR2 as FYNNEI. V lost 8 bases to trimming and J lost 6 bases, with 20 bases between them. The CDR3 is 14 residues long. The CDR3: CASLQQRARSEQYF. The CDR3 bases are TGTGCCAGCCTTCAACAGCGGGCCAGGAGCGAGCAGTACTTC.

The V call is TRBV29-1, the J call TRBJ1-2; 8 nucleotides line up with TRBD1. The CDR3 spans 12 residues. The germline gives CDR1 SQVTM, CDR2 ANQGSEA. Germline trimming cut 7 bases from V and 3 bases from J; bases unmatched to any gene: 4. CDR3 DNA sequence: TGCAGCGCCCACAGGGGGGACTATGGCTACACCTTC. Protein: CSAHRGDYGYTF.

V gene TRBV7-3 combines with J gene TRBJ2-1, with TRBD2 matching over 12 bases. The CDR3 sequence is 15 residues long. Germline loops: CDR1 SGHTA, CDR2 FQGTGA. V was pared by 3 bases and J by 9 bases, with 6 bases of the junction left unmatched. In DNA form, the CDR3 reads TGTGCCAGCAGCTTGGGGCTAGCGGGGGGGCTTGAGCAGTTCTTC. Protein product: CASSLGLAGGLEQFF.

This clone has just a few counts. Other DNA sequences in this specimen translate into the identical CDR3. This CDR3 reads CASSPGLATDTQYF. CDR3 nucleotides: TGCGCCAGCAGCCCGGGACTAGCAACAGATACGCAGTATTTT. The V call is TRBV5-1, the J call TRBJ2-3; 9 nucleotides agree with TRBD2. Looked up from germline, CDR1 is SGHRS and CDR2 is YFSETQ. The CDR3 runs to 14 residues. V shed 4 bases, J shed 3 bases, and the junction held 3 bases outside the gene matches. Full variable domain (rest looked up from reference TRBV5-1 and TRBJ2-3): KAGVTQTPRYLIKTRGQQVTLSCSPISGHRSVSWYQQTPGQGLQFLFEYFSETQRNKGNFPGRFSGRQFSNSRSEMNVSTLELGDSALYLCASSPGLATDTQYFGPGTRLTVL.

This clone has just a few counts. The chain combines TRBV4-3 with TRBJ2-7; 7 nucleotides agree with TRBD1. V gave up 3 bases and J gave up 5 bases; unmatched junction bases: 10. The CDR3 loop spans 15 amino acids. The germline gives CDR1 LGHNA, CDR2 YSLEER. In DNA, the CDR3 is TGCGCCAGCAGCCACTCCGACAGGGAGCTCCACGAGCAGTACTTC. This encodes CASSHSDRELHEQYF.

The chain links TRBV19 to TRBJ2-1; 10 nucleotides match TRBD2. The CDR3 has 11 amino acids. Germline CDR1 and CDR2: LNHDA and SQIVND (reference sequence). Trimming cost V 5 bases and J 12 bases; bases outside gene matches: 1. As DNA, the CDR3 is TGTGCCAGTAGTTCTAGCGGGGGGCAGTTCTTC. It specifies CASSSSGGQFF.

This clone occurred a few times. V and J are TRBV29-1 and TRBJ1-1; D is unresolved. Germline-derived CDR1 and CDR2 are SQVTM and ANQGSEA. V lost 5 bases and J 0 bases, leaving 16 bases between the germline ends. This CDR3 region has 15 residues. CDR3 amino acids: CSVPDPANVNTEAFF. CDR3 DNA: TGCAGCGTTCCGGATCCAGCGAACGTGAACACTGAAGCTTTCTTT.

This clone was detected only a few times. The chain uses TRBV5-4 and TRBJ1-5, with D possibly TRBD1 on 5 matching bases. The CDR3 runs to 19 residues. Germline V lookup: CDR1 SGHNT, CDR2 YYREEE (reference sequence). Trimming pared 0 bases from V and 5 bases from J, leaving 24 bases between. The CDR3 DNA sequence: TGTGCCAGCAGCTTGGGTGGGGGAGGGTGGAGTTTCGGGGATCAGCCCCAGCATTTT. It is translated as CASSLGGGGWSFGDQPQHF.

There are a few counts of this clone. This chain uses TRBV19 with TRBJ1-2; no reliable D call. Trimming stripped 2 bases from V and 0 bases from J, with 4 bases between. CDR3 length: 13 residues. Germline V gives CDR1 LNHDA, CDR2 SQIVND (reference sequence). In nucleotides, the CDR3 is TGTGCCAGTAGTATATCAGCTAACTATGGCTACACCTTC. Its translation is CASSISANYGYTF.

This clone was recorded a few times. This sequence joins TRBV5-1 and TRBJ1-1, with D maybe TRBD1 (6 bases). Trimming took off 1 base at V and 4 bases at J, with 17 bases between the two ends. CDR3 size: 16 residues. Germline V gene lookup returns CDR1 SGHRS and CDR2 YFSETQ. CDR3 sequence (DNA): TGCGCCAGCAGCTTGTCACAGGGTAACTGGATCACTGAAGCTTTCTTT. Encoded protein: CASSLSQGNWITEAFF.

This clone appeared a few times. V gene TRBV5-1 combines with J gene TRBJ2-7; the match to TRBD2 covers 10 bases. J lost 3 bases, V lost 0 bases, and 3 bases had no gene match. The CDR3 sequence is 15 residues long. Germline V gene sequence: CDR1 SGHRS, CDR2 YFSETQ. The CDR3: CASSLVAGGRYEQYF. Written as DNA, the CDR3 is TGCGCCAGCAGCTTGGTAGCGGGAGGCCGCTACGAGCAGTACTTC.